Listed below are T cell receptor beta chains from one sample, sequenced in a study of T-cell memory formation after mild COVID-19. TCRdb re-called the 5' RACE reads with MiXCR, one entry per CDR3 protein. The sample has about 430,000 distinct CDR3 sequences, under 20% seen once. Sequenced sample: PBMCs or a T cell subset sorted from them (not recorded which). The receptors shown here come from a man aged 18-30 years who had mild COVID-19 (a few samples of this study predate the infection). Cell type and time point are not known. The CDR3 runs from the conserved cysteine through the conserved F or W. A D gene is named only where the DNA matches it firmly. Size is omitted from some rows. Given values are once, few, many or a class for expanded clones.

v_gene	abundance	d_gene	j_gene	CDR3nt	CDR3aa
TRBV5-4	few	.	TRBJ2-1	TGTGCCAGCAGCAAGGCGGGCAGGGCGGAGGGCAATGAGCAGTTCTTC	CASSKAGRAEGNEQFF
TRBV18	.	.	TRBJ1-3	TGTGCCAGCTCACCATTACAGGGAGGAATATATTTT	CASSPLQGGIYF
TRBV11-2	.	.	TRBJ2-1	TGTGCCAGCAGCTTAGAATCAGGGACCTACAATGAGCAGTTCTTC	CASSLESGTYNEQFF
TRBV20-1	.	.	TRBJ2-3	TGCAGTGCTAGAGATGTCAGGTCCTTTGAAACAGATACGCAGTATTTT	CSARDVRSFETDTQYF
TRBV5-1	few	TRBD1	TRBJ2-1	TGCGCCAGCAGCTTGGCGAGGGACAGGGGGCTCAATGAGCAGTTCTTC	CASSLARDRGLNEQFF
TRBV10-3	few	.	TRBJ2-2	TGTGCCATCAGTGAGAGGGGGAGTACCGGGGAGCTGTTTTTT	CAISERGSTGELFF
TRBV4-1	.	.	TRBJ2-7	TGCGCCAGCAGCCAAACCATACTTCTTGGCTACGAGCAGTACTTC	CASSQTILLGYEQYF
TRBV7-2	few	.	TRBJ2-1	TGTGCCAGCAGCTTTATGCTCCAGCATGAGCAGTTCTTC	CASSFMLQHEQFF
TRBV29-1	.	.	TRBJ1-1	TGCAGCGTTAGGGACATGGGAACTGAAGCTTTCTTT	CSVRDMGTEAFF
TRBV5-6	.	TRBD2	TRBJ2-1	TGTGCCAGCAGCACCGGACTAGCGGGAGCCAATGAGCAGTTCTTC	CASSTGLAGANEQFF
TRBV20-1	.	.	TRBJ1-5	TGCAGTGCTAGAGATCGGAGGGGGGTAGGCAATCAGCCCCAGCATTTT	CSARDRRGVGNQPQHF
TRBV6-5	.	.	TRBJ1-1	TGTGCCAGCAGTCCCTCGGGGGCCGACACTGAAGCTTTCTTT	CASSPSGADTEAFF
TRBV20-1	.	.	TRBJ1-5	TGCAGTGCTTTAACAGTCAATCAGCCCCAGCATTTT	CSALTVNQPQHF
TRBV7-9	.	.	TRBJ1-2	TGTGCCAGCAGCCCTGGCCCCCTTCCCTATGGCTACACCTTC	CASSPGPLPYGYTF
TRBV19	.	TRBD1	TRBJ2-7	TGTGCCAGTAGTATGGGGGACAGGATCTACGAGCAGTACTTC	CASSMGDRIYEQYF
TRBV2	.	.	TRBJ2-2	TGTGCCAGCAGAGGGGTAGCAGCCGGGGAGCTGTTTTTT	CASRGVAAGELFF
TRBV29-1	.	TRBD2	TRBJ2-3	TGCAGCGTGGCGGGGGGGAGAGATACGCAGTATTTT	CSVAGGRDTQYF
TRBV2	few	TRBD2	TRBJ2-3	TGTGCCAGCAGGTTCCTTAGCGGGGGAGCCACAGATACGCAGTATTTT	CASRFLSGGATDTQYF
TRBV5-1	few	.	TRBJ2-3	TGCGCCAGCAGCTCCAGAGTGACATACCAACGCACAGATACGCAGTATTTT	CASSSRVTYQRTDTQYF
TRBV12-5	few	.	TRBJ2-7	TGTGCTAGTGGTTTGGTGGGCAGGACCTACGAGCAGTACTTC	CASGLVGRTYEQYF
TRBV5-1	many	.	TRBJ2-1	TGCGCCAGCAGCCCGATCGATAGCTCCTACAATGAGCAGTTCTTC	CASSPIDSSYNEQFF
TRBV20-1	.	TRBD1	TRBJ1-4	TGCAGTGGGGTGGGACAGGGGGTGACTAATGAAAAACTGTTTTTT	CSGVGQGVTNEKLFF
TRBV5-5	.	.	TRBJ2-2	TGTGCCAGTGGCTTCAGCGGGAACACCGGGGAGCTGTTTTTT	CASGFSGNTGELFF
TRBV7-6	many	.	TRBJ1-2	TGTGCCAGCAGCCCGGAAGGGCGTGGCTACACCTTC	CASSPEGRGYTF
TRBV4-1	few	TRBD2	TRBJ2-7	TGCGCCAGCAGCCAAGGGACTAGTCGGGGCTACGAGCAGTACTTC	CASSQGTSRGYEQYF
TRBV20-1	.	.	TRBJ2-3	TGCAGTGCTAGCGACAGGCGCCTCACAGATACGCAGTATTTT	CSASDRRLTDTQYF
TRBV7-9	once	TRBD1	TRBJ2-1	TGTGCCAGCAGCCTACGACAGGGGGTCATGGATGAGCAGTTCTTC	CASSLRQGVMDEQFF
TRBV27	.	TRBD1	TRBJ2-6	TGTGCCAGCAGTTCCACCTCAGGGGGATGGACCTCTGGGGCCAACGTCCTGACTTTC	CASSSTSGGWTSGANVLTF
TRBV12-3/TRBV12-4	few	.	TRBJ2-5	TGTGCCAGCAGTTTAGGGAGGGGGTCCCAAGAGACCCAGTACTTC	CASSLGRGSQETQYF
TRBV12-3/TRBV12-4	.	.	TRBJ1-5	TGTGCCAGCAGCATAAGTGGGGGCAATCAGCCCCAGCATTTT	CASSISGGNQPQHF
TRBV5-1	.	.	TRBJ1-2	TGCGCCAGCAGCTTGGGGGGGCCGGATGGCTACACCTTC	CASSLGGPDGYTF